This is a list of T cell receptor beta chains from one sample in a study of control samples from healthy donors and cancer patients. The data were produced by immunoSEQ multiplex PCR, yet TCRdb's version contains in-frame clones alone and is incomplete. The sample shows roughly 170,000 clones, 80% to 95% of them seen only once. The specimen was blood. These receptor sequences come from a man aged 18 to 30 in good health. The CDR3 runs from the conserved cysteine through the conserved F or W. A D gene is named only where the DNA matches it firmly. Clone size is given for some rows only: seen once, a few or many times, or a class if the clone is expanded.

d_call j_call v_call clone_size cdr3_aa cdr3_nt
. TRBJ1-1 TRBV2 . CASSVQGTEAFF TGTGCCAGCAGTGTGCAGGGAACTGAAGCTTTCTTT
. TRBJ2-1 TRBV5-4 . CASSNARQENNEQFF TGTGCCAGCAGCAACGCCCGACAGGAAAACAATGAGCAGTTCTTC
. TRBJ2-7 TRBV6-5 . CASRSPGSYEQYF TGTGCCAGCAGATCCCCAGGGTCCTACGAGCAGTACTTC
TRBD1 TRBJ2-3 TRBV19 . CASSYRDRDTDTQYF TGTGCCAGTAGTTACCGGGACAGGGACACAGATACGCAGTATTTT
. TRBJ2-1 TRBV11-3 few CASSGWRNEQFF TGTGCCAGCAGCGGCTGGAGGAATGAGCAGTTCTTC
. TRBJ2-1 TRBV24-1 . CATSDSDSTSSYNEQFF TGTGCCACCAGTGATTCGGACAGTACGAGCTCCTACAATGAGCAGTTCTTC
TRBD2 TRBJ2-5 TRBV7-3 . CASSPGGAVQETQYF TGTGCCAGCAGCCCGGGGGGGGCTGTACAAGAGACCCAGTACTTC
. TRBJ1-5 TRBV5-4 . CASSSGADQPQHF TGTGCCAGCAGCTCAGGGGCCGATCAGCCCCAGCATTTT
TRBD1 TRBJ1-1 TRBV14 few CASSQDGPGRTGGVPEAFF TGTGCCAGCAGCCAAGATGGCCCCGGGCGGACAGGGGGCGTCCCTGAAGCTTTCTTT
TRBD1 TRBJ1-2 TRBV28 . CASSTSGTGKGNYGYTF TGTGCCAGCTCCACTTCCGGGACAGGGAAAGGTAACTATGGCTACACCTTC
. TRBJ2-7 TRBV30 . CAWGGVTPYEQYF TGTGCCTGGGGAGGGGTAACTCCCTACGAGCAGTACTTC
TRBD1 TRBJ1-2 TRBV27 . CASRVADRGDGYTF TGTGCCAGCAGGGTTGCCGACAGGGGAGATGGCTACACCTTC
. TRBJ1-2 TRBV6-5 once CASSQDRSPQGYTF TGTGCCAGCAGCCAGGACAGATCACCCCAAGGCTACACCTTC
TRBD2 TRBJ2-2 TRBV10-3 . CAIKLAANTGELFF TGTGCCATCAAACTAGCGGCGAACACCGGGGAGCTGTTTTTT
. TRBJ2-7 TRBV10-2 . CASSETNQPGEQYF TGCGCCAGCAGTGAGACTAACCAGCCTGGGGAGCAGTACTTC
. TRBJ2-7 TRBV30 . CAWSLGQEQYF TGTGCCTGGAGCCTCGGGCAAGAGCAGTACTTC
. TRBJ1-5 TRBV6-6 . CASSSRQMNQPQHF TGTGCCAGCAGTTCACGACAGATGAATCAGCCCCAGCATTTT
TRBD1 TRBJ1-6 TRBV19 . CASKQGAWDNSPLHF TGTGCCAGTAAGCAGGGGGCGTGGGATAATTCACCCCTCCACTTT
. TRBJ1-5 TRBV28 . CASSLLRVVNQPQHF TGTGCCAGCAGTTTATTAAGGGTAGTGAATCAGCCCCAGCATTTT